Below are 29 T cell receptor beta chains sequenced from a single sample in a study of blood T cell repertoires in COVID-19. TCRdb's copy holds only in-frame clones and misses some; the assay was immunoSEQ multiplex PCR. Among 95,000 to 150,000 clones, 80% to 85% were seen once, and the ten largest hold approximately 3.9%. What was sequenced was peripheral blood. The receptors originated from a woman in her fifties or sixties with acute or convalescent COVID-19.

The rearrangement uses TRBV11-2 and TRBJ1-2; 7 bases fit TRBD1. CDR1 is SGHAT and CDR2 is FQNNGV in the germline V gene. After removal of 5 bases from V and 4 bases from J, the junction contained 4 bases not matched to a gene. This CDR3 has 13 residues. Here the CDR3 reads CASSPRDSYGYTF. The DNA for the CDR3 is TGTGCCAGCAGCCCCCGGGACAGCTATGGCTACACCTTC.

This clone has a handful of counts. The rearrangement links TRBV25-1 to TRBJ1-1; D call uncertain. Trimming took off 8 bases at V and 1 base at J, with 11 bases between the two ends. Per the germline V gene, CDR1 is MGHDK and CDR2 is SYGVNS. This CDR3 has 13 residues. CDR3 sequence reads: CASLREGNTEAFF. In DNA form, the CDR3 reads TGTGCCAGCCTTCGGGAAGGGAACACTGAAGCTTTCTTT.

The chain recombines TRBV19 with TRBJ1-4; D gene uncertain. Germline assignment: CDR1 LNHDA and CDR2 SQIVND (reference sequence). The CDR3 runs 13 residues. Trimming removed 5 bases at V and 8 bases at J, with 12 bases between. The CDR3 region is CASSQREEEKLFF. As DNA, the CDR3 is TGTGCCAGTAGTCAAAGGGAGGAGGAAAAACTGTTTTTT.

The chain is built from TRBV7-8 and TRBJ2-5, with TRBD2 matching over 10 bases. The CDR3 has 16 amino acids. The germline gives CDR1 SGHVS, CDR2 FQNEAQ. J gave up 5 bases and V 5 bases, and 11 bases lay outside the gene matches. CDR3 DNA: TGTGCCAGCAGCCCTCGCCTAGCGGGGGACAGGGAGACCCAGTACTTC. As protein: CASSPRLAGDRETQYF.

V gene TRBV15 combines with J gene TRBJ1-4; 7 positions agree with TRBD1. Germline V gene lookup returns CDR1 LNHNV and CDR2 YYDKDF (reference sequence). V trimming: 5 bases; J trimming: 8 bases; junction bases outside the gene matches: 8. This CDR3 has 14 amino acids. The CDR3 reads CATSPRQGGEKLFF. The CDR3 DNA sequence: TGTGCCACCAGCCCCCGACAGGGTGGGGAAAAACTGTTTTTT.

The rearrangement uses TRBV4-1 and TRBJ2-3; TRBD2 aligns across 9 bases. Germline assignment: CDR1 MGHRA and CDR2 YSYEKL. The V gene end was trimmed by 2 bases and the J gene end by 2 bases; junction bases not matched to a gene: 2. The CDR3 runs 15 residues. The CDR3 sequence is CASSQLAGTTDTQYF. CDR3 nucleotide sequence: TGCGCCAGCAGCCAACTAGCGGGGACCACAGATACGCAGTATTTT.

This clone appeared a few times. The chain joins TRBV6-5 to TRBJ1-1, with 9 bases that match TRBD1. Germline trimming cut 6 bases from V and 11 bases from J; bases unmatched to any gene: 7. Germline CDR1 is MNHEY and CDR2 is SVGAGI. The CDR3 is 12 residues long. The CDR3 DNA is TGTGCCAGCAGGTACAGGGGGCTTCTCGCTTTCTTT. Translating gives CASRYRGLLAFF.

This clone was detected a few times. The V call is TRBV27, the J call TRBJ2-2, with 7 bases matching TRBD1. The CDR3 has 14 residues. Losses at the gene ends were 4 bases for V and 5 bases for J; bases not matched to a gene: 4. CDR1 is MNHEY and CDR2 is SMNVEV in the germline V gene (reference sequence). The DNA for the CDR3 is TGTGCCAGCAGTTCGGGACAGCTGACCGGGGAGCTGTTTTTT. This gives the protein CASSSGQLTGELFF.

The V gene is TRBV19, the J gene TRBJ1-2; no definite D call. Deletions cut 10 bases from V and 6 bases from J, with 18 bases between. Germline V gives CDR1 LNHDA, CDR2 SQIVND (reference sequence). The CDR3 sequence is 13 residues long. The CDR3 region is CATKKADTNGYTF. CDR3 nucleotide sequence: TGTGCCACCAAGAAAGCGGATACGAATGGCTACACCTTC.

J is TRBJ1-3 and V is TRBV5-1; the D is unclear. This CDR3 region has 14 residues. Trimming shortened V by 0 bases and J by 3 bases, and 7 bases separated the two germline ends. From germline, CDR1 is SGHRS and CDR2 YFSETQ. The CDR3 DNA is TGCGCCAGCAGCTTGGACAGCGGTGGAAACACCATATATTTT. Translation: CASSLDSGGNTIYF.

This clone has a handful of counts. The chain joins TRBV28 to TRBJ2-4, with TRBD1 as a possible D gene (7 bases). V lost 3 bases and J lost 8, with 17 bases in between. The V gene's germline CDR1 is MDHEN and CDR2 SYDVKM. The CDR3 is 15 amino acids. CDR3 residues: CASSLPQGGRDIQYF. The CDR3 nucleotides are TGTGCCAGCAGTTTGCCCCAGGGGGGCAGGGACATTCAGTACTTC.

The chain joins TRBV27 to TRBJ1-1; D uncertain. Deletions cut 0 bases from V and 0 bases from J, with 8 bases between. Looked up from germline, CDR1 is MNHEY and CDR2 is SMNVEV (reference sequence). CDR3 length: 15 residues. The CDR3 sequence: CASSLSATMNTEAFF. CDR3 coding DNA: TGTGCCAGCAGTTTATCTGCCACTATGAACACTGAAGCTTTCTTT.

The chain is built from TRBV5-5 and TRBJ1-2, with 9 bases that match TRBD1. Germline V gives CDR1 SGHKS, CDR2 YYEKEE (reference sequence). CDR3 size: 15 residues. Trimming at V came to 1 base and at J to 5 bases, leaving 6 bases not matched to a gene. Here the CDR3 DNA reads TGTGCCAGCAGCTTGACCGGACAGGGGTGGTATGGCTACACCTTC. Its translation: CASSLTGQGWYGYTF.

V usage is TRBV19 and J usage is TRBJ1-6; unclear D gene. The V and J ends lost 7 bases and 6 bases respectively, with 28 bases between them. CDR3 length: 19 amino acids. Looked up from germline, CDR1 is LNHDA and CDR2 is SQIVND (reference sequence). CDR3 residues: CASIARSGAKSTPNSPLHF. The CDR3, as DNA: TGTGCCAGTATTGCGCGTTCTGGAGCTAAATCAACTCCTAATTCACCCCTCCACTTT.

This clone was seen just once. The chain carries TRBV2 and TRBJ1-2, with D tentatively TRBD1 (5 bases). The CDR3 is made up of 13 amino acids. V was pared by 8 bases and J by 2 bases, with 12 bases between. Germline loops: CDR1 SNHLY, CDR2 FYNNEI. The CDR3 nucleotides read TGTGCCAGCGGCGTGGGGGGGAACTATGGCTACACCTTC. This codes for CASGVGGNYGYTF.

The rearrangement joins TRBV5-1 to TRBJ1-5; 9 nucleotides match TRBD1. CDR1 and CDR2 from the germline V gene are SGHRS and YFSETQ. This CDR3 region has 15 residues. Trimming at V came to 4 bases and at J to 3 bases, leaving 5 bases not matched to a gene. CDR3 bases: TGCGCCAGCAGCCCGGGACAGGGTCTCAATCAGCCCCAGCATTTT. This encodes CASSPGQGLNQPQHF.

The rearrangement links TRBV19 to TRBJ2-7, with TRBD1 as a possible D gene (6 bases). Germline CDR1 and CDR2: LNHDA and SQIVND (reference sequence). Trimming left V 6 bases short and J 4 bases short, with 13 bases between. The CDR3 runs to 13 residues. The chain's CDR3 is CASRETGAYEQYF. The CDR3 coding sequence is TGTGCCAGTAGGGAGACAGGAGCTTACGAGCAGTACTTC.

This clone is a singleton in its sample. The chain joins TRBV2 to TRBJ1-5; D is unresolved. V was clipped by 5 bases and J by 2 bases, with 13 bases between them. This CDR3 is built from 15 residues. In germline, CDR1 is SNHLY, CDR2 FYNNEI. CDR3 DNA: TGTGCCAGCAGTCAGGACTCTGCGGGCAATCAGCCCCAGCATTTT. It is translated as CASSQDSAGNQPQHF.

Here the CDR3 reads CASMPAGTGSYEQYF. The DNA for the CDR3 is TGTGCCAGCATGCCCGCAGGGACAGGTTCCTACGAGCAGTACTTC. The chain is built from TRBV6-5 and TRBJ2-7; 8 bases match TRBD1. Germline assignment: CDR1 MNHEY and CDR2 SVGAGI. The CDR3 is 15 amino acids. The V segment lost 7 bases and the J segment 1 base; nucleotides outside the gene matches: 9.

The chain recombines TRBV18 with TRBJ2-7; weak D call: TRBD2 (5 bases). The CDR3 has 13 residues. Per germline, CDR1 KGHSH and CDR2 LQKENI. V lost 4 bases to trimming and J lost 5 bases, with 12 bases between them. CDR3 sequence reads: CASSRGDRDEQYF. The CDR3 DNA reads as TGTGCCAGCTCACGGGGAGATAGGGACGAGCAGTACTTC.

The chain links TRBV9 to TRBJ1-2, with 7 bases identical to TRBD1. Germline assignment: CDR1 SGDLS and CDR2 YYNGEE. V lost 5 bases, J lost 0 bases, and 4 bases stayed unmatched. The length of the CDR3 is 14 residues. The CDR3 nucleotides are TGTGCCAGCAGTCTGACAGGGACTAACTATGGCTACACCTTC. Protein sequence: CASSLTGTNYGYTF.

V is TRBV7-3 and J is TRBJ1-1; 8 positions agree with TRBD1. From germline, CDR1 is SGHTA and CDR2 FQGTGA. The CDR3 loop spans 14 amino acids. V dropped 4 bases and J dropped 4; count of bases not matched to a gene: 5. The CDR3 region has the DNA TGTGCCAGCAGCTCCCAGGGGGCAGGCACTGAAGCTTTCTTT. This sequence encodes CASSSQGAGTEAFF. The whole variable domain, filled in from reference TRBV7-3 and TRBJ1-1, reads GAGVSQTPSNKVTEKGKYVELRCDPISGHTALYWYRQSLGQGPEFLIYFQGTGAADDSGLPNDRFFAVRPEGSVSTLKIQRTERGDSAVYLCASSSQGAGTEAFFGQGTRLTVV.

This clone showed up just a few times. V usage is TRBV24-1 and J usage is TRBJ1-2, with 7 bases lining up with TRBD1. Germline CDR1 KGHDR, CDR2 SFDVKD. The CDR3 is made up of 16 amino acids. Unmatched junction bases numbered 9, after V lost 4 bases and J lost 2 bases. The CDR3 nucleotides are TGTGCCACCAGTGACCGAGGGACAGAGGGGAACTATGGCTACACCTTC. Its protein product is CATSDRGTEGNYGYTF.

This sequence joins TRBV7-9 and TRBJ1-2; D is undetermined. CDR1 SEHNR and CDR2 FQNEAQ come from the germline V gene (reference sequence). Trimming pared 5 bases from V and 8 bases from J, leaving 9 bases between. The CDR3 has 11 residues. CDR3 region: CASSGLIGYTF. The CDR3 nucleotides read TGTGCCAGCAGCGGCTTAATCGGCTACACCTTC.

The sample holds a few counts of this clone. The chain uses TRBV6-5 and TRBJ1-2, with a weak D call TRBD1 (5 bases). The V gene's germline CDR1 is MNHEY and CDR2 SVGAGI. V shed 5 bases and J shed 5 bases, with 9 bases lying between them. This CDR3 contains 12 residues. CDR3 sequence (DNA): TGTGCCAGCAGTAAACAGGAGTATGGCTACACCTTC. Encoded protein: CASSKQEYGYTF.

The V and J genes are TRBV4-2 and TRBJ1-4; possible D gene TRBD1, 6 bases. The CDR3 consists of 17 residues. The ends were cut back, 1 base at V and 5 bases at J, with 17 bases in the middle. Germline CDR1 reads LGHNA; CDR2 reads YNFKEQ. DNA of the CDR3: TGTGCCAGCAGCCAAGGGACAGCTCGGCAGGTGAATGAAAAACTGTTTTTT. This sequence encodes CASSQGTARQVNEKLFF.

The rearrangement uses TRBV2 and TRBJ2-1; 7 nucleotides line up with TRBD1. The CDR3 length is 17 residues. Trimming removed 7 bases from V and 0 bases from J; junction bases left unmatched: 12. The germline V gene has CDR1 SNHLY and CDR2 FYNNEI. The CDR3 spells CASISFTGVGSYNEQFF. CDR3 DNA sequence: TGTGCCAGCATTAGCTTCACAGGGGTGGGCTCCTACAATGAGCAGTTCTTC.

V is TRBV4-1 and J is TRBJ2-3, with D possibly matching TRBD2 (6 bases). V lost 5 bases to trimming and J lost 4 bases, with 16 bases between them. The CDR3 covers 15 residues. Germline lookup yields CDR1 MGHRA and CDR2 YSYEKL. The CDR3 DNA sequence: TGCGCCAGCAGCAAGTCGGTTCTAGCGCCAGATACGCAGTATTTT. This sequence encodes CASSKSVLAPDTQYF.

The V and J genes are TRBV6-1 and TRBJ1-2, with TRBD1 matching 7 bases. The CDR3 sequence is 16 residues long. V was clipped by 3 bases and J by 2 bases; unmatched bases: 9. CDR1 and CDR2 (germline): MNHNS, SASEGT. The CDR3 DNA sequence: TGTGCCAGCAGTGAGATTTGGGACAGAGGAAACTATGGCTACACCTTC. The encoded protein is CASSEIWDRGNYGYTF.